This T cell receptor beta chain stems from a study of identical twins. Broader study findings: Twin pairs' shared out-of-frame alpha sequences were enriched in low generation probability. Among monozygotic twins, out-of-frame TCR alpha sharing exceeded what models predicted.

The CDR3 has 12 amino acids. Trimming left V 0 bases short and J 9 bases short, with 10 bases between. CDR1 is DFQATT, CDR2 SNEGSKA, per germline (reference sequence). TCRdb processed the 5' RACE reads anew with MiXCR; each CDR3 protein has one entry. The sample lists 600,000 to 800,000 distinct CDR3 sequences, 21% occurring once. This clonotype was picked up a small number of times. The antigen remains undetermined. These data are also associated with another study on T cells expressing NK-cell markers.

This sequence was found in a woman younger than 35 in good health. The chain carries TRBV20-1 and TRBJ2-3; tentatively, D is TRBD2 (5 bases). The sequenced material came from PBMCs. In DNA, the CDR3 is TGCAGTGCTAGAGATATGAGGGAGACGCAGTATTTT. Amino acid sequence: CSARDMRETQYF.